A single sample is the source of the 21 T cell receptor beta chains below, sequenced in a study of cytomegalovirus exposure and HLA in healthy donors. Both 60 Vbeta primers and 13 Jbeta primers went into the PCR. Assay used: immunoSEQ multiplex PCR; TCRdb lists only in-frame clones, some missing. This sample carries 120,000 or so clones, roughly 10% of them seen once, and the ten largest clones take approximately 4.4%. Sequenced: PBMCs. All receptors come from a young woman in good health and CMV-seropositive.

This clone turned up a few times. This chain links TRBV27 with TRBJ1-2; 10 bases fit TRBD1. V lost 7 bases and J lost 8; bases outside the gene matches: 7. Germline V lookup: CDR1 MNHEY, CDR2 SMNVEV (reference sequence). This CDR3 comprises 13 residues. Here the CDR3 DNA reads TGTGCCAGCATGTTCGGGACAGGGGAAGGCTACACCTTC. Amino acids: CASMFGTGEGYTF.

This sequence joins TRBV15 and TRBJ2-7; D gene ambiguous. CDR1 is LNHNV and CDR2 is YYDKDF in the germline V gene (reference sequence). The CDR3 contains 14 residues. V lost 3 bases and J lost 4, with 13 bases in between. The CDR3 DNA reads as TGTGCCACCAGCAGGGCCGAACAGTTTTACGAGCAGTACTTC. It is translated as CATSRAEQFYEQYF.

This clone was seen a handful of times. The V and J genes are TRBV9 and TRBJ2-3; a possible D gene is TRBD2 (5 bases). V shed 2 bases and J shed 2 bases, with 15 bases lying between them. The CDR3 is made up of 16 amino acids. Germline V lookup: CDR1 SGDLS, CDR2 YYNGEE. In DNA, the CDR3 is TGTGCCAGCAGCGTTTTAGAGGGCACAAACACAGATACGCAGTATTTT. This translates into CASSVLEGTNTDTQYF.

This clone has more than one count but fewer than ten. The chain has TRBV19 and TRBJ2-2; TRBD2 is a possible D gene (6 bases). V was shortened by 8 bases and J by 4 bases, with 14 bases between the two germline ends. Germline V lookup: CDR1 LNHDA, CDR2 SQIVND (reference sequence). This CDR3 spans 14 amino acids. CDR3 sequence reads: CASGRQVITGELFF. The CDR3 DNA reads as TGTGCCAGTGGGAGGCAGGTGATCACCGGGGAGCTGTTTTTT.

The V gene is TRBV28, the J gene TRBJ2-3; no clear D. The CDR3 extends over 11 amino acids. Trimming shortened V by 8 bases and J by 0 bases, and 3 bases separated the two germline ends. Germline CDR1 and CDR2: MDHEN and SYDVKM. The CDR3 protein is CASSSTDTQYF. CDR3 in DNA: TGTGCCAGCTCTAGCACAGATACGCAGTATTTT.

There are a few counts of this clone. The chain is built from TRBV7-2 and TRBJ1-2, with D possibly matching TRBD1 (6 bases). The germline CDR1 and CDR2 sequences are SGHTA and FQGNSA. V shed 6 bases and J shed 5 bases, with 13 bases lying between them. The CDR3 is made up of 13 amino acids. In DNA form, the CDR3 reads TGTGCCAGCAGACAGGGCTGGGGATATGGCTACACCTTC. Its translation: CASRQGWGYGYTF.

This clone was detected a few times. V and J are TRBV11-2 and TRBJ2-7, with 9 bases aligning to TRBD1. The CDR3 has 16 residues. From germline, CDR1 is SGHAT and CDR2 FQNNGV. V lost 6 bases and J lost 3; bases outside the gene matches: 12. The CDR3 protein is CASSYTRQGVLYEQYF. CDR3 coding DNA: TGTGCCAGCAGTTATACTAGACAGGGGGTCCTCTACGAGCAGTACTTC.

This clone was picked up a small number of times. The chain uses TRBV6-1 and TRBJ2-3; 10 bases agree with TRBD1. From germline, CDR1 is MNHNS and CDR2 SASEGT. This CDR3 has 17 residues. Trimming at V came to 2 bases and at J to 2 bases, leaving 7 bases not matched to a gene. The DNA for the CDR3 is TGTGCCAGCAGTGAATATGCGGACAGGGGGATCACAGATACGCAGTATTTT. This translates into CASSEYADRGITDTQYF.

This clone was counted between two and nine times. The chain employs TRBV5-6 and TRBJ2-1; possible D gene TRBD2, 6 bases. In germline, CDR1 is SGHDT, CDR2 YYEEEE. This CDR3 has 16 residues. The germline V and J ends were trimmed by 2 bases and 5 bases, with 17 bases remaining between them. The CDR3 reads CASSLFVGGPDNEQFF. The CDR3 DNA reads TGTGCCAGCAGCTTATTTGTGGGGGGACCAGACAATGAGCAGTTCTTC.

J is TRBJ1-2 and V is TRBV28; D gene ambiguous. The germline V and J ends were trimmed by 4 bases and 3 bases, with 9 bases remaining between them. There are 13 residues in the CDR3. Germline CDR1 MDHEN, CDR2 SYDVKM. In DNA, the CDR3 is TGTGCCAGCAGTTATCGGTTAGACTATGGCTACACCTTC. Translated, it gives CASSYRLDYGYTF.

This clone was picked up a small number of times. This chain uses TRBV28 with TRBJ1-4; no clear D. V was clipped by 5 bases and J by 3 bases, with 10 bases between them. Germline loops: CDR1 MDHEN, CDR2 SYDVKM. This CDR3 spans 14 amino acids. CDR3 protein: CASSPGSANEKLFF. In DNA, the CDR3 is TGTGCCAGCAGTCCAGGCTCTGCTAATGAAAAACTGTTTTTT.

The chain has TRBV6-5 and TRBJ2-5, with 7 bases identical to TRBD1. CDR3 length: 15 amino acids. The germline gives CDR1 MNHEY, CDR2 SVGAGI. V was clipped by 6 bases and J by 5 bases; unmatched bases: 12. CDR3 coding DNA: TGTGCCAGCAGGCCGCAACAGGGGCTAATCGAGACCCAGTACTTC. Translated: CASRPQQGLIETQYF.

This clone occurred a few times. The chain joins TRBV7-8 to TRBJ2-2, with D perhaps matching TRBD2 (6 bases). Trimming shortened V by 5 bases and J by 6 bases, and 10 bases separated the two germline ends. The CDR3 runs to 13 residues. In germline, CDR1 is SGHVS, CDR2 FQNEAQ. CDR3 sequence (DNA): TGTGCCAGCAGCCCCTGGGGGGCCGGGGAGCTGTTTTTT. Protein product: CASSPWGAGELFF.

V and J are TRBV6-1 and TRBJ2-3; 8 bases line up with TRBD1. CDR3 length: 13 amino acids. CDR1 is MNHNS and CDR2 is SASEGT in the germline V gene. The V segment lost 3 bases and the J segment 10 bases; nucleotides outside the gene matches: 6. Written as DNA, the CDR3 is TGTGCCAGCAGTGAGGACAGGGCCCTATCGCAGTATTTT. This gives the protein CASSEDRALSQYF.

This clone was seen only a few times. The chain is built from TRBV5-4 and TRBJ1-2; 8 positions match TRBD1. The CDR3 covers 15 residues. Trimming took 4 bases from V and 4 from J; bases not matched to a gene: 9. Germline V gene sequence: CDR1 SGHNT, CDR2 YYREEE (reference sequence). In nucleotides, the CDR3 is TGTGCCAGCAGCACTGAGACAGGGGCGGGCTATGGCTACACCTTC. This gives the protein CASSTETGAGYGYTF.

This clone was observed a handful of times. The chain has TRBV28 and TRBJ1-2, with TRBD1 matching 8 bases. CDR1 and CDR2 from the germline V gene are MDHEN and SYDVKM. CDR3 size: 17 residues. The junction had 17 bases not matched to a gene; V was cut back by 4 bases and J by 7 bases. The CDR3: CASSYQLTPGGTAGYTF. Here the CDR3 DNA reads TGTGCCAGCAGTTACCAGCTAACCCCAGGGGGCACAGCTGGCTACACCTTC.

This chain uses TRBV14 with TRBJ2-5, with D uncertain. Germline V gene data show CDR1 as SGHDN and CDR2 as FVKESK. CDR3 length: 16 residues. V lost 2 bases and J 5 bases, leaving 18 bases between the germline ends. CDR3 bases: TGTGCCAGCAGCCAACGTAATAGCCCGATGACCGAGACCCAGTACTTC. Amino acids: CASSQRNSPMTETQYF.

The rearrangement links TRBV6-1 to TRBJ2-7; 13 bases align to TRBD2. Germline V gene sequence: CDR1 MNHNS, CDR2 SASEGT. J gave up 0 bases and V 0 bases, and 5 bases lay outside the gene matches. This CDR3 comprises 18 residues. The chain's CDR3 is CASSEALGLAGASYEQYF. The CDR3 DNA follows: TGTGCCAGCAGTGAAGCGCTAGGACTAGCGGGAGCCTCCTACGAGCAGTACTTC.

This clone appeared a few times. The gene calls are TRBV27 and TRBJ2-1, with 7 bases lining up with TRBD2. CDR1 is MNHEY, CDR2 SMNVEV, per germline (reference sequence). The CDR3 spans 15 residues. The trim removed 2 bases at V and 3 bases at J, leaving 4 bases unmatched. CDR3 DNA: TGTGCCAGCAGTTTAGGCGGGAGCGTCTACAATGAGCAGTTCTTC. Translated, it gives CASSLGGSVYNEQFF.

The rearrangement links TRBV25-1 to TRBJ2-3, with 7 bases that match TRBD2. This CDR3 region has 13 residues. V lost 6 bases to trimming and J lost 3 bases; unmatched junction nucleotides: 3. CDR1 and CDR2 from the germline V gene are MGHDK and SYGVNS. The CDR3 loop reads CASSIAGTDTQYF. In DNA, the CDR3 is TGTGCCAGCAGCATAGCGGGTACAGATACGCAGTATTTT.

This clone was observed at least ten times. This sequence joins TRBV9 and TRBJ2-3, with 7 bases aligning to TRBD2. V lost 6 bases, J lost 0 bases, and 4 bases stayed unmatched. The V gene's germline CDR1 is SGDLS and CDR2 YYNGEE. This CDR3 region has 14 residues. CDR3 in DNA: TGTGCCAGCAATGGGGGGGGGAGCACAGATACGCAGTATTTT. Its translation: CASNGGGSTDTQYF.